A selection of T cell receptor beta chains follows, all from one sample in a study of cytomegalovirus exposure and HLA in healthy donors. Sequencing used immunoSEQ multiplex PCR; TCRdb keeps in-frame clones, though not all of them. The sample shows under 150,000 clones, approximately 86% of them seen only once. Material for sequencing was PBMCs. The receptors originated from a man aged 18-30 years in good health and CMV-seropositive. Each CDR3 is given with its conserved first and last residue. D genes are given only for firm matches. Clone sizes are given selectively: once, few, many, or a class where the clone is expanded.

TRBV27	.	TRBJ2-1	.	CASGWGVPSSYNEQFF	TGTGCCAGCGGGTGGGGGGTGCCGAGCTCCTACAATGAGCAGTTCTTC
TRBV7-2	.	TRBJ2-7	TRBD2	CASSSSPTSGEQYF	TGTGCCAGCAGCTCCTCGCCGACTAGCGGGGAGCAGTACTTC
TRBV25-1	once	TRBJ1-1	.	CASSDPGQNTEAFF	TGTGCCAGCAGTGACCCGGGACAGAACACTGAAGCTTTCTTT
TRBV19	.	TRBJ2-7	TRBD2	CASSIGAGTYEQYF	TGTGCCAGTAGTATCGGAGCGGGGACCTACGAGCAGTACTTC
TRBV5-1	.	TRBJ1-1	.	CASSLGGEWTEAFF	TGCGCCAGCAGCTTAGGGGGGGAGTGGACTGAAGCTTTCTTT
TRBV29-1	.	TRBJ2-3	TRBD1	CSGGQGMADTQYF	TGCAGCGGCGGACAGGGGATGGCAGATACGCAGTATTTT
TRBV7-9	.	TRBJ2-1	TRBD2	CASSQLALSSYNEQFF	TGTGCCAGCAGCCAACTAGCGTTGAGCTCCTACAATGAGCAGTTCTTC
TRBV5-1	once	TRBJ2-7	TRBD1	CASSSREQGAYEQYF	TGCGCCAGCAGTAGTAGAGAACAGGGGGCGTACGAGCAGTACTTC
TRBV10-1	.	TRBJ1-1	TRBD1	CASSGTLRWPNRGTENEAFF	TGCGCCAGCAGTGGGACCTTGAGGTGGCCGAACAGGGGTACAGAAAATGAAGCTTTCTTT
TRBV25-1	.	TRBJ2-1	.	CASSEPGGGWNEQFF	TGTGCCAGCAGTGAACCTGGTGGAGGGTGGAATGAGCAGTTCTTC
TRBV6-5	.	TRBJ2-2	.	CASSYGANTGELFF	TGTGCCAGCAGTTACGGGGCCAACACCGGGGAGCTGTTTTTT
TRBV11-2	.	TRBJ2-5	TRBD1	CASSFPLPGGRETQYF	TGTGCCAGCAGCTTCCCCCTCCCAGGGGGCAGGGAGACCCAGTACTTC
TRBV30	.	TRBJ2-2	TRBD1	CAWSMGQGRTGELFF	TGTGCCTGGAGTATGGGACAGGGGCGGACCGGGGAGCTGTTTTTT
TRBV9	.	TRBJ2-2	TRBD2	CASSVVAGQSGGELFF	TGTGCCAGCAGCGTAGTAGCGGGGCAATCGGGCGGGGAGCTGTTTTTT
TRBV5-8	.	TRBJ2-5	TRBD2	CASSWPYGGSQETQYF	TGTGCCAGCAGCTGGCCATACGGGGGGTCCCAAGAGACCCAGTACTTC
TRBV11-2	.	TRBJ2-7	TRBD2	CASSLDGRSGLAPLPEQYF	TGTGCCAGCAGCTTAGATGGGAGATCAGGACTAGCGCCCCTTCCCGAGCAGTACTTC
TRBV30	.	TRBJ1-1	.	CAWGRGESEAFF	TGTGCCTGGGGGAGAGGAGAGAGCGAAGCTTTCTTT